The clone carrying this T cell receptor (beta chain) is labeled as medium-sized (0.01 to 0.1%). What it binds is not known. CDR3 length: 11 amino acids. The germline gives CDR1 SQVTM, CDR2 ANQGSEA. V lost 7 bases and J lost 8; bases outside the gene matches: 2. TCRdb processed the 5' RACE reads anew with MiXCR; each CDR3 protein has one entry. This table has approximately 6,200 distinct CDR3 sequences, roughly 34% appearing once. Overall study findings and caveats: Tumor-infiltrating Treg TCR alpha and beta sequences overlapped most with tumor naive CD4+ T cells, then blood naive.

The receptor was derived from a female donor with breast cancer. This chain uses TRBV29-1 with TRBJ2-1; 10 nucleotides match TRBD1. The specimen sequenced was naive CD4+ T cells sorted from a lymph node. Subset indicated: naive CD4+ T cells, CD4+CD45RA+CD25-. This CDR3 reads CSAGTGDEQFF. DNA for the CDR3: TGCAGCGCCGGGACAGGGGATGAGCAGTTCTTC.